The entry that follows covers one T cell receptor beta chain sequence. Its antigen is currently unknown. This sample stems from a study of blood T cells in healthy people across ages. The study, taken as a whole, reports: Shifts in expanded clonotypes may have been confounded by donor CMV status, which was unknown. It was the long-lived donors that had more naive CD4+ cells and higher diversity than aged donors.

The total RNA that was extracted per sample amounted to at least 5 micrograms. This CDR3 is built from 16 residues. CDR1 SGHVS and CDR2 FNYEAQ come from the germline V gene. Trimming removed 1 base from V and 10 bases from J, with 17 bases in between. The second PCR ran about 6 to 12 cycles with a sample-barcoded 5' primer and J-beta primers. One entry per CDR3 protein results from TCRdb running MiXCR on the 5' RACE reads. The sample lists fewer than 2,000,000 distinct CDR3 sequences; approximately 39% were seen once. The sample consisted of blood. The clonotype originates from a human donor in good health. The chain couples TRBV7-6 to TRBJ1-6; D is perhaps TRBD1 (5 bases). The CDR3 DNA sequence: TGTGCCAGCAGCTTAGGAGGGGCTGGAGCGGGGTCACCCCTCCACTTT. It specifies CASSLGGAGAGSPLHF. Based on the CDR3 plus reference TRBV7-6 and TRBJ1-6, the full variable domain is GAGVSQSPRYKVTKRGQDVALRCDPISGHVSLYWYRQALGQGPEFLTYFNYEAQQDKSGLPNDRFSAERPEGSISTLTIQRTEQRDSAMYRCASSLGGAGAGSPLHFGNGTRLTVT.